This TCR beta chain was captured by sequencing in a study of T cell responses to AZD1222 COVID-19 vaccine. Using immunoSEQ multiplex PCR, the repertoire was profiled, and TCRdb retains in-frame clones only, with some absent. The sample gives 120,000 or so clones, just over 90% of which show up once; around 5% is in the top ten. The receptor was derived from an adult who received the AZD1222 COVID-19 vaccine. Sample: peripheral blood, taken 28 days after the second AZD1222 dose.

This chain's CDR3 is CASSSLAGGLETQYF. CDR3 DNA: TGTGCCAGCAGCTCCCTAGCGGGGGGCCTGGAGACCCAGTACTTC. This chain connects TRBV7-6 to TRBJ2-5; 11 nucleotides line up with TRBD2. The CDR3 consists of 15 residues. Per germline, CDR1 SGHVS and CDR2 FNYEAQ. Losses at the gene ends were 4 bases for V and 5 bases for J; bases not matched to a gene: 6.